The clone carrying this T cell receptor beta chain was observed a few times. The sample is drawn from a study of blood T cell repertoires in COVID-19. The CDR3 has 19 amino acids. V gave up 6 bases and J gave up 3 bases; unmatched junction bases: 17. Germline lookup yields CDR1 MDHEN and CDR2 SYDVKM. Using immunoSEQ multiplex PCR, the repertoire was profiled, and TCRdb retains in-frame clones only, with some absent. Here the sample spans around 140,000 clones, over 70% being singletons. The sequenced material came from peripheral blood. The chain combines TRBV28 with TRBJ2-7; TRBD2 agrees at 13 bases. This TCR came from a woman in her fifties or sixties with acute or convalescent COVID-19. The CDR3 here is CASRPPEPLAGGYNYEQYF. CDR3 DNA sequence: TGTGCCAGCAGGCCCCCGGAGCCACTAGCGGGAGGGTATAACTACGAGCAGTACTTC.